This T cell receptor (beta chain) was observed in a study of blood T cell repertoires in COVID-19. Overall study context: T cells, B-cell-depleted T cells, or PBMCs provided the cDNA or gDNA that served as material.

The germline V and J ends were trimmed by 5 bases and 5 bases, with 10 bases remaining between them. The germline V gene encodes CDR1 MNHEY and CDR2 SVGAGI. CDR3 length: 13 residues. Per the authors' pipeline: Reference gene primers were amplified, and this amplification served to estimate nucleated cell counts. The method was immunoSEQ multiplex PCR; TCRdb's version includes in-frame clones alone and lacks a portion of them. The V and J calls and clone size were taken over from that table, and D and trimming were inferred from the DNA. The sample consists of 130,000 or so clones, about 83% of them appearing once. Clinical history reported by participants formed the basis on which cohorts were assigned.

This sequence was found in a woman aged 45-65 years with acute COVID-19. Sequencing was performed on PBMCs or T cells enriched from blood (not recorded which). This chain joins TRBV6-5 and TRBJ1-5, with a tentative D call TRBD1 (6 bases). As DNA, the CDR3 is TGTGCCAGCAGTCTCAGGGGTCATCAGCCCCAGCATTTT. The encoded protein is CASSLRGHQPQHF.